This T cell receptor (beta chain) emerged from a study of naive and memory T cell subsets. This clonotype appeared a few times. Four PCR rounds used nested alpha and beta constant region primers plus the SP2 primer. Blood and skin TCR RNA was reverse transcribed with alpha and beta constant primers. TCRdb re-derived calls from the 5' RACE reads in MiXCR, one entry per CDR3 protein. The sample has tens of thousands of distinct CDR3 sequences, about 7.2% seen once. The library had UMIs added by 3' ligation of an oligonucleotide to TCR cDNA. RNA was extracted from approximately 2.4 ml of whole blood of healthy adults. Input was about 1 to 1,100 ng of DNase-treated total RNA without cell sorting. Germline V lookup: CDR1 KGHSH, CDR2 LQKENI. The ends lost 3 bases at V and 3 bases at J; junction bases unmatched: 12. This CDR3 is 17 amino acids long.

The sequence derives from a male donor in good health. The chain employs TRBV18 and TRBJ1-1; 8 bases match TRBD1. The CDR3 nucleotides read TGTGCCAGCTCACCGCAAAGGAACAGGGGGACGGACACTGAAGCTTTCTTT. It is translated as CASSPQRNRGTDTEAFF.